A single sample gave rise to the 28 T cell receptor beta chains below, sequenced in a study of blood T cells in healthy people across ages (dated by TCRdb to the mid-2010s). The method was 5' RACE. A second about 6 to 11 cycle PCR used a sample-barcoded 5' primer and a J-beta primer mix. In-frame beta chains were kept once TCRdb had trimmed the public reads at Q25 with fastp and called clones with MiXCR. Rows with one shared CDR3 protein collapse into an entry with the most common genes and DNA. The sample profile shows approximately 2,000,000 distinct CDR3 sequences; roughly 43% of them were found once. The top ten hold under 25% of the sample. Input material: blood. Receptors were obtained from a human donor in good health.

This clonotype was seen repeatedly, ten times or more. J is TRBJ1-5 and V is TRBV5-5, with D maybe TRBD1 (5 bases). Trimming took 1 base from V and 3 from J, leaving 11 bases between them. This CDR3 spans 15 amino acids. Germline V gene data show CDR1 as SGHKS and CDR2 as YYEKEE (reference sequence). The DNA for the CDR3 is TGTGCCAGCAGCTTGAGGCAGGGCCCCAATCAGCCCCAGCATTTT. Translated, it gives CASSLRQGPNQPQHF.

This clonotype was recorded a few times. This chain connects TRBV20-1 to TRBJ2-7; either TRBD1 or TRBD2 may fit D (7 bases each). The CDR3 runs to 14 residues. The germline V gene has CDR1 DFQATT and CDR2 SNEGSKA (reference sequence). Deletions cut 6 bases from V and 5 bases from J, with 20 bases between. The CDR3 sequence is CSAPQGGKGHEQYF. The CDR3 DNA sequence: TGCAGTGCGCCGCAGGGGGGGAAAGGACACGAGCAGTACTTC.

Worth noting for this clonotype: Compared with germline, one end of the junction differs, possibly owing to a read error. The chain couples TRBV7-7 to TRBJ2-1; TRBD2 agrees at 9 bases. CDR1 is SSHAT, CDR2 FNYEAQ, per germline (reference sequence). The length of the CDR3 is 16 residues. The CDR3 loop reads CASSATAGGSYNEQFF. CDR3 in DNA: TGTGCTAGCAGTGCCACAGCGGGGGGCTCCTACAATGAGCAGTTCTTC.

This chain uses TRBV7-2 with TRBJ1-2; D gene ambiguous. The CDR3 consists of 13 residues. With 5 bases removed from V and 8 bases from J, the gap between germline ends came to 15 bases. Germline CDR1 is SGHTA and CDR2 is FQGNSA. CDR3 sequence (DNA): TGTGCCAGCAGCGATCGACGGAATAGCGGCTACACCTTC. Encoded protein: CASSDRRNSGYTF. Based on the CDR3 plus reference TRBV7-2 and TRBJ1-2, the full variable domain is GAGVSQSPSNKVTEKGKDVELRCDPISGHTALYWYRQSLGQGLEFLIYFQGNSAPDKSGLPSDRFSAERTGGSVSTLTIQRTQQEDSAVYLCASSDRRNSGYTFGSGTRLTVV.

V is TRBV27 and J is TRBJ2-5; 7 nucleotides align to TRBD1. J lost 1 base, V lost 6 bases, and 8 bases had no gene match. This CDR3 comprises 15 residues. From germline, CDR1 is MNHEY and CDR2 SMNVEV (reference sequence). The CDR3 nucleotides read TGTGCCAGCAGAAGTTACAGGGGATCCCAAGAGACCCAGTACTTC. Its protein is CASRSYRGSQETQYF.

The chain combines TRBV18 with TRBJ2-7, with unresolved D. Trimming took 0 bases from V and 3 from J, leaving 9 bases between them. The CDR3 is 14 amino acids. Germline V CDR1 and CDR2: KGHSH, LQKENI. CDR3 bases: TGTGCCAGCTCACCACCTAACAGCATCTACGAGCAGTACTTC. It codes for CASSPPNSIYEQYF.

This clonotype showed up just a few times. The chain joins TRBV5-1 to TRBJ2-3; 9 bases are a match to TRBD2. This CDR3 region has 16 residues. V shed 0 bases and J 4 bases; nucleotides not matched to a gene: 6. CDR1 and CDR2 from the germline V gene are SGHRS and YFSETQ. Here the CDR3 DNA reads TGCGCCAGCAGCTTGGGGCTAGCGGGGACGGCAGATACGCAGTATTTT. The encoded protein is CASSLGLAGTADTQYF.

This clonotype was seen more than once but under ten times. The CDR3 DNA is TGCGCCAGCAGCTATGCGGGCGTCCAAGAGACCCAGTACTTC. This codes for CASSYAGVQETQYF. The chain uses TRBV5-1 and TRBJ2-5; D is perhaps TRBD2 (5 bases). V lost 3 bases, J lost 1 base, and 10 bases lay in between. CDR3 length equals 14 residues. Germline V gene sequence: CDR1 SGHRS, CDR2 YFSETQ.

The chain combines TRBV2 with TRBJ2-1, with D possibly called TRBD1 or TRBD2 (5 bases each). Between the trimmed V and J ends, which lost 5 bases and 4 bases, there was a span of 18 bases. Germline CDR1 is SNHLY and CDR2 is FYNNEI. CDR3 length: 16 amino acids. The CDR3 spells CASSSRRDGRYNEQFF. The DNA for the CDR3 is TGTGCCAGCAGTTCCCGACGGGACGGGCGTTACAATGAGCAGTTCTTC.

The gene calls are TRBV5-1 and TRBJ1-1; D is undetermined. Deletions cut 0 bases from V and 4 bases from J, with 13 bases between. CDR3 size: 15 residues. Germline V gene sequence: CDR1 SGHRS, CDR2 YFSETQ. The CDR3 here is CASSLEGRGSTEAFF. The CDR3 nucleotides are TGCGCCAGCAGCTTGGAGGGTCGAGGGTCCACTGAAGCTTTCTTT.

This chain uses TRBV5-6 with TRBJ2-1, with TRBD1 matching over 10 bases. The CDR3 is 16 residues long. The V gene end was trimmed by 4 bases and the J gene end by 4 bases; junction bases not matched to a gene: 8. Germline-derived CDR1 and CDR2 are SGHDT and YYEEEE. CDR3 in DNA: TGTGCCAGCAGCATCGAGACAGGGGGCCTTTACAATGAGCAGTTCTTC. This codes for CASSIETGGLYNEQFF. The whole variable domain, filled in from reference TRBV5-6 and TRBJ2-1, reads DAGVTQSPTHLIKTRGQQVTLRCSPKSGHDTVSWYQQALGQGPQFIFQYYEEEERQRGNFPDRFSGHQFPNYSSELNVNALLLGDSALYLCASSIETGGLYNEQFFGPGTRLTVL.

The chain employs TRBV29-1 and TRBJ1-1; D not resolved. The CDR3 extends over 13 amino acids. Germline V lookup: CDR1 SQVTM, CDR2 ANQGSEA. V dropped 2 bases and J dropped 1 base, with 8 bases sitting between them. CDR3 sequence (DNA): TGCAGCGTTGAAAGCCACCCGAACACTGAAGCTTTCTTT. This gives the protein CSVESHPNTEAFF.

This chain uses TRBV20-1 with TRBJ2-7, with 12 nucleotides matching TRBD2. The J call may be mistaken, given a closer DNA end match to TRBJ2-5. The CDR3 runs to 15 residues. The germline V gene encodes CDR1 DFQATT and CDR2 SNEGSKA (reference sequence). In nucleotides, the CDR3 is TGCAGTGCTAGAGGGCCTAGCGGGGGGGAAGAGACCCAGTACTTC. Its protein product is CSARGPSGGEETQYF.

The rearrangement joins TRBV27 to TRBJ2-1, with D possibly TRBD1 on 6 matching bases. Germline V gives CDR1 MNHEY, CDR2 SMNVEV (reference sequence). Deletions cut 5 bases from V and 5 bases from J, with 16 bases between. CDR3 length equals 15 residues. CDR3 bases: TGTGCCAGCAGTCCTTCCGGGACAATAAACAATGAGCAGTTCTTC. The encoded protein is CASSPSGTINNEQFF.

The rearrangement links TRBV5-6 to TRBJ1-4, with 7 positions matching TRBD1. Germline CDR1 SGHDT, CDR2 YYEEEE. The V and J ends lost 4 bases and 3 bases, in that order; junction bases with no gene match: 9. The CDR3 is made up of 16 amino acids. The CDR3 region has the DNA TGTGCCAGCAGCCCCGGAACAGGGGAGGCTAATGAAAAACTGTTTTTT. It specifies CASSPGTGEANEKLFF. The complete variable domain, with remaining parts taken from reference TRBV5-6 and TRBJ1-4, reads DAGVTQSPTHLIKTRGQQVTLRCSPKSGHDTVSWYQQALGQGPQFIFQYYEEEERQRGNFPDRFSGHQFPNYSSELNVNALLLGDSALYLCASSPGTGEANEKLFFGSGTQLSVL.

This sequence joins TRBV4-1 and TRBJ1-6; 8 nucleotides match TRBD1. CDR3 size: 15 residues. V shed 0 bases, J shed 9 bases, and the junction held 4 bases outside the gene matches. In germline, CDR1 is MGHRA, CDR2 YSYEKL. For the CDR3, the DNA is TGCGCCAGCAGCCAAGAGGACAGGGCCCTTTCACCCCTCCACTTT. As protein: CASSQEDRALSPLHF.

The chain links TRBV29-1 to TRBJ2-5; D not resolved. Between the trimmed V and J ends, which lost 7 bases and 4 bases, there was a span of 10 bases. This CDR3 has 11 residues. Germline CDR1 reads SQVTM; CDR2 reads ANQGSEA. CDR3 DNA: TGCAGCGCGGTAGAGAGAGAGACCCAGTACTTC. Amino acid sequence: CSAVERETQYF. Filled out from reference TRBV29-1 and TRBJ2-5, the complete variable domain reads SAVISQKPSRDICQRGTSLTIQCQVDSQVTMMFWYRQQPGQSLTLIATANQGSEATYESGFVIDKFPISRPNLTFSTLTVSNMSPEDSSIYLCSAVERETQYFGPGTRLLVL.

This clonotype has more than one count but fewer than ten. V and J are TRBV20-1 and TRBJ2-7; D may be TRBD2 (5 bases). This CDR3 spans 14 amino acids. Germline V gene lookup returns CDR1 DFQATT and CDR2 SNEGSKA (reference sequence). With 7 bases removed from V and 0 bases from J, the gap between germline ends came to 16 bases. The CDR3 loop reads CSVEGEPTSYEQYF. The DNA for the CDR3 is TGCAGTGTAGAGGGTGAACCTACCTCCTACGAGCAGTACTTC.

This chain uses TRBV5-1 with TRBJ2-7; 7 positions match TRBD1. The CDR3 spans 16 residues. Germline V gene sequence: CDR1 SGHRS, CDR2 YFSETQ. The V and J ends lost 3 bases and 1 base, in that order; junction bases with no gene match: 10. In nucleotides, the CDR3 is TGCGCCAGCAGCTCCTCAATCGAACAGGGGTCCTACGAGCAGTACTTC. Residues: CASSSSIEQGSYEQYF.

Only a few counts were recorded for this clonotype. This chain uses TRBV10-3 with TRBJ2-7; D might be TRBD1 (5 bases). Germline assignment: CDR1 ENHRY and CDR2 SYGVKD. V dropped 2 bases and J dropped 0 bases, with 11 bases sitting between them. The CDR3 spans 15 residues. The CDR3 is CAISEDSLISYEQYF. The DNA of the CDR3 is TGTGCCATCAGTGAGGACAGTTTGATCTCCTACGAGCAGTACTTC.

The CDR3 DNA reads TGTGCCAGCAGTAGATTTAGGACAGGGATGTGGCCAGATACGCAGTATTTT. Its translation is CASSRFRTGMWPDTQYF. V usage is TRBV2 and J usage is TRBJ2-3; 8 nucleotides align to TRBD1. There are 17 residues in the CDR3. Germline CDR1 SNHLY, CDR2 FYNNEI. The V segment lost 5 bases and the J segment 4 bases; nucleotides outside the gene matches: 14.

The chain links TRBV6-6 to TRBJ2-7; 7 bases map to TRBD1. Germline CDR1 reads MNHNY; CDR2 reads SVGAGI (reference sequence). The J segment lost 4 bases and the V segment lost 2 bases, leaving 5 bases of the junction unmatched. This CDR3 region has 14 residues. In nucleotides, the CDR3 is TGTGCCAGCAGTTACCGTGGGACAGCTTACGAGCAGTACTTC. Translated, it gives CASSYRGTAYEQYF.

This clonotype was observed a handful of times. The chain carries TRBV15 and TRBJ2-7, with a tentative D call TRBD1 (7 bases). This CDR3 has 16 residues. Between the trimmed V and J ends, which lost 0 bases and 5 bases, there was a span of 17 bases. CDR1 is LNHNV and CDR2 is YYDKDF in the germline V gene (reference sequence). The CDR3 DNA reads as TGTGCCACCAGCAGAGACAGGGGGGCCCCGGTGAACGAGCAGTACTTC. This codes for CATSRDRGAPVNEQYF.

This clonotype has a handful of counts. The CDR3 is CASSSQGPFKHF. The CDR3 nucleotides read TGTGCCAGCAGTTCACAGGGCCCTTTCAAGCATTTT. The chain recombines TRBV2 with TRBJ1-5; D possibly corresponds to TRBD1 (6 bases). Deletions cut 5 bases from V and 14 bases from J, with 16 bases between. This CDR3 spans 12 amino acids. CDR1 is SNHLY, CDR2 FYNNEI, per germline.

The chain recombines TRBV6-1 with TRBJ1-2; D gene uncertain. The CDR3 contains 13 residues. Germline loops: CDR1 MNHNS, CDR2 SASEGT. The V end was cut by 3 bases, the J end by 6 bases, with 11 bases between. The CDR3 nucleotides read TGTGCCAGCAGTGAGCGGTGGGGAAATGGCTACACCTTC. It translates to CASSERWGNGYTF.

This sequence joins TRBV2 and TRBJ2-5; the D is unclear. There are 12 residues in the CDR3. Trimming stripped 7 bases from V and 11 bases from J, with 17 bases between. Per the germline V gene, CDR1 is SNHLY and CDR2 is FYNNEI. The DNA of the CDR3 is TGTGCCAGCATCAGGACCAACAATGAGCAGTACTTC. It encodes CASIRTNNEQYF.

The chain links TRBV4-1 to TRBJ1-2, with D unclear. This CDR3 spans 15 amino acids. V was cut by 0 bases and J by 3 bases, with 11 bases left in between. Germline assignment: CDR1 MGHRA and CDR2 YSYEKL. The CDR3 DNA follows: TGCGCCAGCAGCCAAGAATGGAGGGTCTACTATGGCTACACCTTC. Protein sequence: CASSQEWRVYYGYTF.

This clonotype has more than one count but fewer than ten. This chain joins TRBV20-1 and TRBJ2-3; possibly TRBD2 for D (7 bases). The CDR3 is 15 residues long. Germline CDR1 is DFQATT and CDR2 is SNEGSKA (reference sequence). Trimming took off 0 bases at V and 5 bases at J, with 15 bases between the two ends. This CDR3 is CSARDGRGAGDTQYF. Written as DNA, the CDR3 is TGCAGTGCTAGAGATGGTCGGGGGGCTGGAGATACGCAGTATTTT.